The sequence of this TCR beta chain was determined in a study of beta chain features in type 1 diabetes. Study-level results: The study notes PCR might favor shorter templates equally in patients and controls. Moderately but significantly shorter TCRB CDR3s were found in Type 1 diabetes patients in all four CD4+ subsets.

The authors sorted CD4+ naive, central memory, regulatory and stem cell-like memory cells via CD45RO/CCR7/CD25/CD127/CD95/CD27. Purities in excess of 95% were seen in all sorted populations. Expressed TCRB transcripts were sequenced after all isolated RNA was converted to cDNA. Sequencing was performed with immunoSEQ multiplex PCR; in TCRdb, only in-frame clones are kept and a portion is missing. The profile shows some 150,000 clones, over 9.5% of them singletons. The sample holds a few counts of this clone. Its specificity is not known. Trimming took 5 bases from V and 2 from J; bases not matched to a gene: 9. Germline CDR1 is SGHAT and CDR2 is FQNNGV. The CDR3 covers 16 residues.

The chain has TRBV11-2 and TRBJ2-7; 10 nucleotides agree with TRBD2. The receptor's source is a man between 18 and 29 years old in good health. Sequences were obtained from naive CD4+ T cells from blood. Here the CDR3 DNA reads TGTGCCAGCAGCACCATTAGCGGGGGGCGCCCCTACGAGCAGTACTTC. Protein product: CASSTISGGRPYEQYF.